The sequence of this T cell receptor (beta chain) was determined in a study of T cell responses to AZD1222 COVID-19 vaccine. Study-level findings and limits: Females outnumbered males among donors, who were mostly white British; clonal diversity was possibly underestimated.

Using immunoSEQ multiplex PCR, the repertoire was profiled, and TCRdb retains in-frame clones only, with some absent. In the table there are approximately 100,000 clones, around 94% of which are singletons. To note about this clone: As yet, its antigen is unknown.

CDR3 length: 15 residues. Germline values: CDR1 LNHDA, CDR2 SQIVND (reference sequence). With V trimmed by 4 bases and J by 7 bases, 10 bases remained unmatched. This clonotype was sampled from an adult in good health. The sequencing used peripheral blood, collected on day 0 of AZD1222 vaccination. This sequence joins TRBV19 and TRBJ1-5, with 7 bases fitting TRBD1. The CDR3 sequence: CASSTRQGLQQPQHF. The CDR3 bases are TGTGCCAGTAGTACAAGACAGGGTCTACAGCAGCCCCAGCATTTT.